Shown below are 32 T cell receptor beta chains from a single sample sequenced in a study of CD8+CD57+ T cells in acquired aplastic anemia (dated by TCRdb to 2017 to 2018). The sequencing machine was an Illumina HiSeq 2000. Profiling of TCR beta VDJ combinations and CDR3 sequences used genomic DNA as the template. The public reads were run again by TCRdb, first through fastp at Q25 and then through MiXCR, and only productive beta chains were kept. CDR3 protein sequences are deduplicated, and each keeps its most common genes and DNA. The sample contains around 400,000 distinct CDR3 sequences, 55% to 75% of them found a single time. Under 5% of the sample lies in the top ten. Sequencing used sorted CD4+, CD8+, or CD8+CD57+ T cells (not recorded which) from PBMCs. These receptors were collected from a human donor in good health, serving as a control.

This clonotype was detected many times. The chain uses TRBV7-2 and TRBJ1-1, with TRBD1 identical over 7 bases. The CDR3 is made up of 14 amino acids. The germline gives CDR1 SGHTA, CDR2 FQGNSA. The V and J ends lost 2 bases and 1 base, in that order; junction bases with no gene match: 1. Here the CDR3 DNA reads TGTGCCAGCAGCTTATCAGGGGGGAACACTGAAGCTTTCTTT. Amino acids: CASSLSGGNTEAFF.

This clonotype was recorded only once. The rearrangement links TRBV7-8 to TRBJ1-6; D possibly corresponds to TRBD1 (5 bases). Trimming removed 5 bases at V and 18 bases at J, with 23 bases between. The CDR3 length is 14 residues. Germline lookup yields CDR1 SGHVS and CDR2 FQNEAQ. The CDR3 loop reads CASSREGDNGNTHF. CDR3 sequence (DNA): TGTGCCAGCAGCAGAGAAGGGGATAATGGAAACACCCACTTT.

This clonotype has at least ten counts. CDR3 protein: CASSFGQHNSPLHF. DNA of the CDR3: TGTGCCAGCAGTTTCGGACAGCATAATTCACCCCTCCACTTT. The genes are TRBV12-3 or TRBV12-4 and TRBJ1-6, with D possibly TRBD1 on 6 matching bases. CDR3 length equals 14 residues. V lost 3 bases, J lost 5 bases, and 8 bases lay in between.

There are many counts of this clonotype. The chain's CDR3 is CASSLWDRNQPQHF. DNA for the CDR3: TGTGCCAGCAGCTTATGGGACAGAAATCAGCCCCAGCATTTT. The chain employs TRBV7-9 and TRBJ1-5; 7 nucleotides line up with TRBD1. V lost 2 bases to trimming and J lost 4 bases; unmatched junction nucleotides: 2. Germline assignment: CDR1 SEHNR and CDR2 FQNEAQ (reference sequence). The CDR3 sequence is 14 residues long.

The chain links TRBV11-2 to TRBJ1-2; 7 nucleotides match TRBD1. CDR1 and CDR2 (germline): SGHAT, FQNNGV. V dropped 3 bases and J dropped 4; count of bases not matched to a gene: 8. This CDR3 region has 15 residues. The CDR3 region has the DNA TGTGCCAGCAGCTTCGCAGCGGGGACAGCCTATGGCTACACCTTC. Encoded protein: CASSFAAGTAYGYTF.

The genes are TRBV2 and TRBJ2-2; D uncertain. The CDR3 extends over 16 amino acids. Trimming removed 5 bases from V and 0 bases from J, with 13 bases in between. In germline, CDR1 is SNHLY, CDR2 FYNNEI. In DNA form, the CDR3 reads TGTGCCAGCAGTTTATCACCCGCGGCGAACACCGGGGAGCTGTTTTTT. It encodes CASSLSPAANTGELFF.

The V and J genes are TRBV5-1 and TRBJ1-2, with 8 bases that match TRBD1. In germline, CDR1 is SGHRS, CDR2 YFSETQ. The CDR3 loop spans 16 amino acids. Trimming removed 4 bases from V and 4 bases from J; junction bases left unmatched: 12. CDR3 sequence (DNA): TGCGCCAGCAGCACCACCGGGACAGGAGGACTCTATGGCTACACCTTC. It translates to CASSTTGTGGLYGYTF.

V is TRBV9 and J is TRBJ2-5; tentative D call: TRBD1 (6 bases). In germline, CDR1 is SGDLS, CDR2 YYNGEE. CDR3 length: 16 amino acids. V was pared by 0 bases and J by 9 bases, with 21 bases between. Written as DNA, the CDR3 is TGTGCCAGCAGCGTAGCGGGTAGCACAGGGACGCAGTCCCAGTACTTC. This gives the protein CASSVAGSTGTQSQYF.

The V call is TRBV9, the J call TRBJ1-1, with D possibly TRBD1 on 5 matching bases. In germline, CDR1 is SGDLS, CDR2 YYNGEE. The CDR3 contains 18 residues. Deletions cut 4 bases from V and 0 bases from J, with 22 bases between. The CDR3 region has the DNA TGTGCCAGCAGCATAGGGCGTGGGTCTGGGGCCGTGAACACTGAAGCTTTCTTT. Protein product: CASSIGRGSGAVNTEAFF.

This clonotype has only a few counts. The gene calls are TRBV29-1 and TRBJ2-5; 8 bases are a match to TRBD1. Germline CDR1 is SQVTM and CDR2 is ANQGSEA. The CDR3 runs to 13 residues. Germline trimming cut 4 bases from V and 5 bases from J; bases unmatched to any gene: 6. CDR3 loop: CSVVMTGAETQYF. CDR3 bases: TGCAGCGTTGTGATGACAGGGGCGGAGACCCAGTACTTC.

Comments on this clonotype: The conserved closing phenylalanine or tryptophan is absent in this CDR3, likely reflecting a read error. The DNA is left out, because the CDR3 cannot be placed on it with certainty; the CDR3 is given as TCRdb lists it. The genes are TRBV9 and TRBJ2-1; the table assigns TRBD1, which was not confirmed against the DNA. Germline-derived CDR1 and CDR2 are SGDLS and YYNGEE. Counting both end residues, the CDR3 totals 12 amino acids. CDR3 region: CASSVTMPGPFL.

This clonotype was counted at least ten times. V and J are TRBV7-8 and TRBJ1-3; 7 bases fit TRBD1. The germline CDR1 and CDR2 sequences are SGHVS and FQNEAQ. The CDR3 extends over 17 amino acids. V gave up 6 bases and J gave up 2 bases; unmatched junction bases: 13. The CDR3 DNA sequence: TGTGCCAGCAGTCCGGGGCTTGCAGGGGGGACTGGAAACACCATATATTTT. This gives the protein CASSPGLAGGTGNTIYF.

The genes are TRBV9 and TRBJ1-4, with TRBD1 identical over 8 bases. The CDR3 contains 14 residues. After removal of 4 bases from V and 5 bases from J, the junction contained 4 bases not matched to a gene. Germline CDR1 SGDLS, CDR2 YYNGEE. The CDR3 DNA sequence: TGTGCCAGCAGCCTTGGGACAGGAAATGAAAAACTGTTTTTT. This gives the protein CASSLGTGNEKLFF. Filled out from reference TRBV9 and TRBJ1-4, the complete variable domain reads DSGVTQTPKHLITATGQRVTLRCSPRSGDLSVYWYQQSLDQGLQFLIQYYNGEERAKGNILERFSAQQFPDLHSELNLSSLELGDSALYFCASSLGTGNEKLFFGSGTQLSVL.

This rearrangement joins TRBV20-1 to TRBJ1-3, with 7 bases matching TRBD1. Germline CDR1 is DFQATT and CDR2 is SNEGSKA (reference sequence). The J segment lost 4 bases and the V segment lost 0 bases, leaving 3 bases of the junction unmatched. The CDR3 extends over 14 amino acids. The CDR3 spells CSARDWDSGNTIYF. The CDR3 DNA sequence: TGCAGTGCTAGAGACTGGGACAGCGGAAACACCATATATTTT.

At least ten counts were recorded for this clonotype. The chain uses TRBV6-6 and TRBJ1-2; TRBD1 might be the D (6 bases). Germline-derived CDR1 and CDR2 are MNHNY and SVGAGI (reference sequence). V dropped 5 bases and J dropped 3 bases, with 13 bases sitting between them. The CDR3 spans 14 residues. CDR3 in DNA: TGTGCCAGCAGTAACAGGGCCCTAGACTATGGCTACACCTTC. Residues: CASSNRALDYGYTF.

This clonotype has a count of ten or more. The chain has TRBV20-1 and TRBJ2-3; possible D gene TRBD2, 6 bases. CDR1 DFQATT and CDR2 SNEGSKA come from the germline V gene (reference sequence). This CDR3 contains 13 residues. V was pared by 2 bases and J by 4 bases, with 10 bases between. CDR3 nucleotides: TGCAGTGCTAGAATCTCTAGCGCAGATACGCAGTATTTT. Amino acid sequence: CSARISSADTQYF.

This chain joins TRBV29-1 and TRBJ1-2; D might be TRBD1 (6 bases). The ends were cut back, 6 bases at V and 8 bases at J, with 19 bases in the middle. The germline CDR1 and CDR2 sequences are SQVTM and ANQGSEA. The CDR3 has 13 amino acids. Here the CDR3 reads CSVRQEENGGYTF. CDR3 in DNA: TGCAGCGTACGACAGGAGGAAAACGGGGGCTACACCTTC.

This clonotype occurred a few times. The chain couples TRBV7-8 to TRBJ1-5, with 9 nucleotides matching TRBD1. CDR1 SGHVS and CDR2 FQNEAQ come from the germline V gene. CDR3 size: 15 residues. V lost 5 bases and J lost 2; bases outside the gene matches: 4. CDR3 nucleotides: TGTGCCAGCAGCGGTACAGGGGGCCGCAATCAGCCCCAGCATTTT. Translated, it gives CASSGTGGRNQPQHF. The variable domain in full, completed from reference TRBV7-8 and TRBJ1-5, reads GAGVSQSPRYKVAKRGQDVALRCDPISGHVSLFWYQQALGQGPEFLTYFQNEAQLDKSGLPSDRFFAERPEGSVSTLKIQRTQQEDSAVYLCASSGTGGRNQPQHFGDGTRLSIL.

This rearrangement joins TRBV6-4 to TRBJ2-6, with D tentatively TRBD1 (6 bases). The CDR3 is 15 amino acids. Looked up from germline, CDR1 is MRHNA and CDR2 is SNTAGT. V was shortened by 3 bases and J by 0 bases, with 6 bases between the two germline ends. CDR3 region: CASSEDSSGANVLTF. CDR3 nucleotide sequence: TGTGCCAGCAGTGAGGACAGCTCTGGGGCCAACGTCCTGACTTTC.

This clonotype was recorded at least ten times. The CDR3 region has the DNA TGCAGTGCTAGAGCTATCGCCGGACGGAGCTCCTACAATGAGCAGTTCTTC. It codes for CSARAIAGRSSYNEQFF. This sequence joins TRBV20-1 and TRBJ2-1, with no clear D. This CDR3 region has 17 residues. Trimming stripped 1 base from V and 0 bases from J, with 16 bases between. Germline CDR1 and CDR2: DFQATT and SNEGSKA (reference sequence).

This clonotype occurred a few times. The CDR3 end shows no conserved phenylalanine or tryptophan, and so a read error is likely. The chain links TRBV9 to TRBJ1-6, with TRBD1 matching over 8 bases. This CDR3 is built from 15 residues. Germline V gene data show CDR1 as SGDLS and CDR2 as YYNGEE. The CDR3 DNA reads as TGTACCAGCAGCGTAGGACAGGGCGGTGATTCACCCCTCCACCTT. Translation gives CTSSVGQGGDSPLHL.

This chain uses TRBV2 with TRBJ1-2, with TRBD1 matching 8 bases. Losses at the gene ends were 10 bases for V and 0 bases for J; bases not matched to a gene: 10. The germline gives CDR1 SNHLY, CDR2 FYNNEI. The CDR3 runs to 15 residues. CDR3 bases: TGTGCCACCCCCGGGACAGGCCGTACTAACTATGGCTACACCTTC. Its translation: CATPGTGRTNYGYTF.

V gene TRBV7-6 combines with J gene TRBJ2-5; unclear D gene. The CDR3 consists of 14 residues. Trimming removed 5 bases at V and 14 bases at J, with 24 bases between. Germline CDR1 reads SGHVS; CDR2 reads FNYEAQ. The CDR3, as DNA: TGTGCCAGCAGCCCGGCGACAAGGATGGGGTACACCTACTTC. Translating gives CASSPATRMGYTYF.

The gene calls are TRBV12-3 or TRBV12-4 and TRBJ1-5, with TRBD1 matching 7 bases. V lost 6 bases and J lost 7; bases outside the gene matches: 6. CDR3 length equals 13 residues. This CDR3 is CASSPDRVQPQHF. CDR3 sequence (DNA): TGTGCCAGCAGCCCTGACAGGGTGCAGCCCCAGCATTTT.

This clonotype was seen a single time. At one boundary the junction diverges from the germline segment, which might be a read error. The chain is built from TRBV19 and TRBJ1-3; D is undetermined. Germline V gene sequence: CDR1 LNHDA, CDR2 SQIVND (reference sequence). The CDR3 has 16 residues. CDR3 sequence reads: CASSPRKTSAGHTIYF. The CDR3 DNA reads TGTGCCAGTAGCCCCAGGAAGACGTCAGCTGGACACACCATATATTTT. Complete variable domain (other parts from reference TRBV19 and TRBJ1-3): DGGITQSPKYLFRKEGQNVTLSCEQNLNHDAMYWYRQDPGQGLRLIYYSQIVNDFQKGDIAEGYSVSREKKESFPLTVTSAQKNPTAFYLCASSPRKTSAGHTIYFGEGSWLTVV.

The chain carries TRBV5-4 and TRBJ1-6; perhaps TRBD1 as D (5 bases). The CDR3 runs to 15 residues. V was cut by 4 bases and J by 6 bases, with 14 bases left in between. Germline V lookup: CDR1 SGHNT, CDR2 YYREEE (reference sequence). The CDR3 loop reads CASSQVGGPNSPLHF. CDR3 coding DNA: TGTGCCAGCAGCCAAGTCGGGGGACCTAATTCACCCCTCCACTTT.

About this clonotype itself: A junction boundary mismatches the germline segment, possibly from a read error. This sequence joins TRBV7-7 and TRBJ2-6; no reliable D call. Germline loops: CDR1 SSHAT, CDR2 FNYEAQ (reference sequence). There are 14 residues in the CDR3. The CDR3 nucleotides are TGTGCCAGCAGCTTAGCGTCGGATCAGCCCCAGCATTCTTTC. Encoded protein: CASSLASDQPQHSF. The full variable domain, its missing parts supplied by reference TRBV7-7 and TRBJ2-6, is GAGVSQSPRYKVTKRGQDVTLRCDPISSHATLYWYQQALGQGPEFLTYFNYEAQPDKSGLPSDRFSAERPEGSISTLTIQRTEQRDSAMYRCASSLASDQPQHSFGAGSRLTVL.

V usage is TRBV10-3 and J usage is TRBJ1-2, with D tentatively TRBD1 (6 bases). The CDR3 has 12 amino acids. With 6 bases removed from V and 11 bases from J, the gap between germline ends came to 16 bases. Germline CDR1 reads ENHRY; CDR2 reads SYGVKD. The DNA of the CDR3 is TGTGCCATCAGGAAGGGGGGCGACGCGTACACCTTC. Its translation: CAIRKGGDAYTF.

On this clonotype itself: A read error may account for a junction end that differs from germline. The V call is TRBV11-2, the J call TRBJ2-7, with D possibly being TRBD1 (5 bases). CDR1 and CDR2 (germline): SGHAT, FQNNGV. CDR3 length: 15 residues. CDR3 loop: CASSLAPQGAAYGYF. Written as DNA, the CDR3 is TGTGCCAGCAGCTTAGCCCCCCAGGGTGCTGCATATGGCTATTTC.

Turning to this clonotype: Germline is not matched at one junction end, which may reflect a read error. The J gene is TRBJ1-2, the V gene TRBV7-2; TRBD1 matches 7 bases. CDR3 length: 15 residues. CDR1 and CDR2 (germline): SGHTA, FQGNSA. For the CDR3, the DNA is TGTGCCAGCAGCGTAGCCGGGACAGCTAACTATGGCTACACCTTC. Protein sequence: CASSVAGTANYGYTF.

The V gene is TRBV11-2, the J gene TRBJ1-3; 10 bases fit TRBD1. Germline V CDR1 and CDR2: SGHAT, FQNNGV. With 6 bases clipped from V and 7 bases from J, the junction kept 15 bases outside the gene matches. The CDR3 is made up of 17 amino acids. CDR3 sequence (DNA): TGTGCCAGCAGTTCGGTGCCGGGACAGGGGATGGGTAACACCATATATTTT. It specifies CASSSVPGQGMGNTIYF.

CDR3 sequence reads: CASSTTKSRYNSPLHF. In DNA, the CDR3 is TGTGCCAGCAGTACAACAAAAAGCCGGTATAATTCACCCCTCCACTTT. The V call is TRBV2, the J call TRBJ1-6, with D unresolved. Deletions cut 5 bases from V and 4 bases from J, with 15 bases between. The CDR3 has 16 amino acids. Germline assignment: CDR1 SNHLY and CDR2 FYNNEI.